These 6 T cell receptor beta chains were all obtained from the same sample, sequenced in a study of cytomegalovirus exposure and HLA in healthy donors. Vbeta (60) and Jbeta (13) primers were used in the PCR. TCRdb keeps only in-frame clones here, not all; method: immunoSEQ multiplex PCR. The sample has roughly 190,000 clones; 78% are singletons. Sequenced sample: PBMCs. The receptors were gathered from a female donor in good health and CMV-seronegative.

The rearrangement links TRBV27 to TRBJ2-7, with 11 nucleotides matching TRBD2. The CDR3 consists of 15 residues. V lost 6 bases to trimming and J lost 2 bases; unmatched junction nucleotides: 6. Germline V gives CDR1 MNHEY, CDR2 SMNVEV (reference sequence). This chain's CDR3 is CASSSTTSGTYEQYF. As DNA, the CDR3 is TGTGCCAGCAGCTCCACGACTAGCGGGACCTACGAGCAGTACTTC.

The chain joins TRBV2 to TRBJ2-5; D is possibly TRBD2 (5 bases). Trimming shortened V by 7 bases and J by 2 bases, and 11 bases separated the two germline ends. The CDR3 consists of 13 residues. Germline V lookup: CDR1 SNHLY, CDR2 FYNNEI. The CDR3 spells CASMRAGQETQYF. The CDR3 DNA reads TGTGCCAGCATGCGGGCCGGGCAAGAGACCCAGTACTTC. Full variable domain (outside the CDR3, taken from reference TRBV2 and TRBJ2-5): EPEVTQTPSHQVTQMGQEVILRCVPISNHLYFYWYRQILGQKVEFLVSFYNNEISEKSEIFDDQFSVERPDGSNFTLKIRSTKLEDSAMYFCASMRAGQETQYFGPGTRLLVL.

The V gene is TRBV19, the J gene TRBJ2-1, with 12 nucleotides matching TRBD2. J gave up 5 bases and V 7 bases, and 3 bases lay outside the gene matches. The germline CDR1 and CDR2 sequences are LNHDA and SQIVND (reference sequence). The CDR3 contains 14 residues. The CDR3 nucleotides are TGTGCCAGTACGCTAGCGGGGGGGAACAATGAGCAGTTCTTC. As protein: CASTLAGGNNEQFF.

The CDR3 coding sequence is TGTGCCAGCAGTGAAGTACGGGCAGGGGGTTATGGCTACACCTTC. It translates to CASSEVRAGGYGYTF. V is TRBV6-1 and J is TRBJ1-2; 7 nucleotides align to TRBD1. The junction had 7 bases not matched to a gene; V was cut back by 1 base and J by 5 bases. Germline V gene lookup returns CDR1 MNHNS and CDR2 SASEGT. The CDR3 covers 15 residues.

Turning to this clone: Other nucleotide sequences from this sample produce the same CDR3. The gene calls are TRBV5-1 and TRBJ1-2; 10 bases map to TRBD1. CDR3 length: 16 residues. V gave up 1 base and J gave up 3 bases; unmatched junction bases: 6. Germline V gene sequence: CDR1 SGHRS, CDR2 YFSETQ. In DNA, the CDR3 is TGCGCCAGCAGCTTGTCCCCAGGACAGGGGGACTATGGCTACACCTTC. Translation: CASSLSPGQGDYGYTF.

This clone was recorded a few times. The J gene is TRBJ1-1, the V gene TRBV5-6; possible D gene TRBD1, 5 bases. Germline CDR1 is SGHDT and CDR2 is YYEEEE. This CDR3 has 14 residues. Trimming pared 1 base from V and 6 bases from J, leaving 13 bases between. The CDR3 spells CASSLPGWDSEAFF. In DNA form, the CDR3 reads TGTGCCAGCAGCTTGCCAGGGTGGGACTCTGAAGCTTTCTTT. The whole variable domain, filled in from reference TRBV5-6 and TRBJ1-1, reads DAGVTQSPTHLIKTRGQQVTLRCSPKSGHDTVSWYQQALGQGPQFIFQYYEEEERQRGNFPDRFSGHQFPNYSSELNVNALLLGDSALYLCASSLPGWDSEAFFGQGTRLTVV.